The 9 T cell receptor beta chains listed next were all sequenced from one sample in a study of cytomegalovirus exposure and HLA in healthy donors. Amplification used 60 Vbeta primers and 13 Jbeta primers. Repertoires were generated with immunoSEQ multiplex PCR, while TCRdb's copy carries only in-frame clones and drops some. This sample yields 200,000 or so clones, of which about four fifths are seen a single time; around 0.26% belongs to the top ten. What was sequenced was PBMCs. These TCRs come from a boy between 5 and 17 years old in good health and CMV-seronegative.

V usage is TRBV6-5 and J usage is TRBJ1-2, with D uncertain. From germline, CDR1 is MNHEY and CDR2 SVGAGI. The CDR3 contains 13 residues. The V end lost 5 bases, the J end lost 1 base, and 8 bases lay between the germline ends. The CDR3 region is CASSQRNNYGYTF. The CDR3 DNA follows: TGTGCCAGCAGTCAGCGAAATAACTATGGCTACACCTTC.

The V and J genes are TRBV5-4 and TRBJ1-2, with 8 bases identical to TRBD1. The germline V gene encodes CDR1 SGHNT and CDR2 YYREEE (reference sequence). V gave up 4 bases and J gave up 5 bases; unmatched junction bases: 10. This CDR3 is 15 amino acids long. The CDR3 here is CASSPTQGESYGYTF. CDR3 coding DNA: TGTGCCAGCAGCCCAACACAGGGGGAGAGTTATGGCTACACCTTC.

This sequence joins TRBV7-8 and TRBJ1-1; D unresolved. Germline loops: CDR1 SGHVS, CDR2 FQNEAQ. V gave up 2 bases and J gave up 0 bases, with 7 bases separating them. There are 14 residues in the CDR3. CDR3 in DNA: TGTGCCAGCAGCTTACTCAGAATGAACACTGAAGCTTTCTTT. Encoded protein: CASSLLRMNTEAFF.

V usage is TRBV7-6 and J usage is TRBJ1-3; perhaps TRBD1 as D (5 bases). V was shortened by 0 bases and J by 1 base, with 10 bases between the two germline ends. In germline, CDR1 is SGHVS, CDR2 FNYEAQ. The CDR3 covers 16 residues. CDR3 loop: CASSLASGSSGNTIYF. CDR3 DNA sequence: TGTGCCAGCAGCTTAGCCTCAGGGTCATCTGGAAACACCATATATTTT. Using reference TRBV7-6 and TRBJ1-3 for the parts outside the CDR3, the full variable domain is GAGVSQSPRYKVTKRGQDVALRCDPISGHVSLYWYRQALGQGPEFLTYFNYEAQQDKSGLPNDRFSAERPEGSISTLTIQRTEQRDSAMYRCASSLASGSSGNTIYFGEGSWLTVV.

This chain uses TRBV7-2 with TRBJ2-2, with a possible D match to TRBD1 (6 bases). V was pared by 0 bases and J by 3 bases, with 8 bases between. The CDR3 has 15 residues. Germline V gives CDR1 SGHTA, CDR2 FQGNSA. DNA for the CDR3: TGTGCCAGCAGCTTAGCCCACAGGGACACCGGGGAGCTGTTTTTT. It translates to CASSLAHRDTGELFF.

The CDR3 loop reads CAWSDPGQGDYGYTF. The DNA of the CDR3 is TGTGCCTGGAGTGACCCGGGACAGGGGGACTATGGCTACACCTTC. V usage is TRBV30 and J usage is TRBJ1-2; 11 bases line up with TRBD1. The germline V gene encodes CDR1 GTSNPN and CDR2 SVGIG (reference sequence). The V gene end was trimmed by 1 base and the J gene end by 3 bases; junction bases not matched to a gene: 4. The CDR3 has 15 amino acids.

The chain joins TRBV29-1 to TRBJ2-4; maybe TRBD2 (5 bases). The ends were cut back, 5 bases at V and 0 bases at J, with 17 bases in the middle. The CDR3 covers 16 residues. Germline CDR1 and CDR2: SQVTM and ANQGSEA. In DNA, the CDR3 is TGCAGCGTTATTCCCCCCCTAGCCTTAGCCAAAAACATTCAGTACTTC. Translating gives CSVIPPLALAKNIQYF.

The chain couples TRBV30 to TRBJ1-5, with 8 positions matching TRBD1. Trimming took 0 bases from V and 5 from J; bases not matched to a gene: 3. Germline-derived CDR1 and CDR2 are GTSNPN and SVGIG (reference sequence). The CDR3 is 14 residues long. The CDR3, as DNA: TGTGCCTGGAGTGTGGGGACAGGCCATCAGCCCCAGCATTTT. Residues: CAWSVGTGHQPQHF.

The rearrangement joins TRBV6-6 to TRBJ2-7, with 12 bases identical to TRBD2. The CDR3 extends over 14 amino acids. CDR1 and CDR2 from the germline V gene are MNHNY and SVGAGI (reference sequence). V was clipped by 5 bases and J by 3 bases; unmatched bases: 2. In DNA, the CDR3 is TGTGCCAGCAGTCAACTAGCGGGAGGCTACGAGCAGTACTTC. Translating it yields CASSQLAGGYEQYF.